The entry below describes one T cell receptor (beta chain). These data come from a study of blood T cell repertoires in COVID-19. The germline V gene encodes CDR1 SNHLY and CDR2 FYNNEI. Trimming took off 5 bases at V and 8 bases at J, with 18 bases between the two ends. CDR3 length equals 15 residues. In terms of age and location, participants ranged from about 18 to 95 years and lived in around 22 US areas. Each recovered donor of Cohort 3 presented with two negative PCRs, clearance, or symptom resolution. Libraries were prepared by immunoSEQ multiplex PCR; TCRdb keeps only in-frame clonotypes and omits some of them. The table includes fewer than 350,000 clones, around nine tenths detected once.

The chain uses TRBV2 and TRBJ2-2; a weak D match, TRBD2 (6 bases). This receptor was obtained from a woman between 40 and 50 years old who had recovered from COVID-19. The sample consisted of PBMCs or T cells enriched from blood (not recorded which). CDR3 bases: TGTGCCAGCAGTATAGCTCTTGCAGGGACTGGGGAGCTGTTTTTT. It specifies CASSIALAGTGELFF.